This is a list of T cell receptor beta chains from one sample in a study of blood T cells in healthy people across ages. TCRdb reanalysed the 5' RACE reads using MiXCR and keeps one entry per CDR3 protein. The sample lists some 760,000 distinct CDR3 sequences, 20% to 25% occurring once. These same records also appear under a second study, on T cells of mothers and their children.

The sequenced sample was blood. The receptors come from a boy aged 5 to 17 in good health. CDR3s include the opening cysteine and the closing phenylalanine or tryptophan. The D gene is left open where the match is weak. Size values are once, few and many counts, or a class for expanded clones, and some rows have none.

clone size	J gene	V gene	D gene	CDR3 protein	CDR3 DNA
few	TRBJ2-3	TRBV6-4	TRBD2	CASSFPNGGASTDTQYF	TGTGCCAGCAGTTTCCCGAACGGGGGGGCCAGTACAGATACGCAGTATTTT
few	TRBJ2-7	TRBV19	TRBD1	CASRPGQGGYEQYF	TGTGCCAGTAGGCCGGGACAGGGAGGGTACGAGCAGTACTTC
-	TRBJ2-1	TRBV12-3/TRBV12-4	TRBD2	CASSLAGLAGLDEQFF	TGTGCCAGCAGTTTAGCCGGACTAGCGGGACTCGATGAGCAGTTCTTC
few	TRBJ1-1	TRBV27	TRBD1	CASSPPRAGGVGPVNTEAFF	TGTGCCAGCAGTCCCCCAAGGGCAGGGGGCGTTGGCCCGGTAAACACTGAAGCTTTCTTT
-	TRBJ1-4	TRBV29-1	-	CSVEDLGGNNEKLFF	TGCAGCGTTGAAGATTTGGGAGGAAATAATGAAAAACTGTTTTTT
-	TRBJ2-1	TRBV5-1	-	CASSLAGGSLEQFF	TGCGCCAGCAGCTTGGCCGGGGGTAGCCTTGAGCAGTTCTTC
-	TRBJ1-5	TRBV27	-	CASSLWGGGSAQPQHF	TGTGCCAGCAGTTTATGGGGGGGGGGTAGTGCTCAGCCCCAGCATTTT
-	TRBJ2-7	TRBV6-1	TRBD2	CASSEPGLVSSYEQYF	TGTGCCAGCAGTGAACCGGGACTAGTGAGCTCCTACGAGCAGTACTTC
-	TRBJ1-2	TRBV12-5	-	CASGLPTGRRGYTF	TGTGCTAGTGGTTTGCCAACAGGGCGGCGAGGCTACACCTTC
few	TRBJ2-1	TRBV5-1	-	CASSPGDVSGNEQFF	TGCGCCAGCAGCCCAGGCGATGTGTCAGGGAATGAGCAGTTCTTC
-	TRBJ2-5	TRBV7-9	TRBD2	CASSQAGGTETQYF	TGTGCCAGCAGCCAAGCGGGGGGGACAGAGACCCAGTACTTC
-	TRBJ2-3	TRBV12-3/TRBV12-4	-	CASSFKADTQYF	TGTGCCAGCAGTTTTAAGGCAGATACGCAGTATTTT
-	TRBJ2-5	TRBV3-1	-	CASSQPYGADETQYF	TGTGCCAGCAGCCAACCATATGGGGCAGACGAAACCCAGTACTTC
few	TRBJ2-5	TRBV14	-	CASSQGREERETQYF	TGTGCCAGCAGCCAAGGCAGGGAGGAGAGAGAGACCCAGTACTTC
once	TRBJ2-2	TRBV9	-	CASSRDGELFF	TGTGCCAGCAGCAGAGATGGGGAGCTGTTTTTT
few	TRBJ2-1	TRBV29-1	-	CSVPQRGGAGYEQFF	TGCAGCGTCCCTCAGAGAGGGGGGGCTGGATATGAGCAGTTCTTC
-	TRBJ2-1	TRBV4-2	TRBD2	CASSPGLGPNEQFF	TGTGCCAGCAGCCCAGGACTAGGTCCGAATGAGCAGTTCTTC
-	TRBJ1-5	TRBV5-1	-	CASSLWGENQPQHF	TGCGCCAGCAGCTTGTGGGGAGAAAATCAGCCCCAGCATTTT
few	TRBJ2-1	TRBV7-2	-	CASSQGGRYEQFF	TGTGCCAGCAGCCAGGGAGGACGCTATGAGCAGTTCTTC
-	TRBJ2-7	TRBV12-5	TRBD2	CASGRTSTESEQYF	TGTGCTAGTGGCCGGACTAGTACGGAATCCGAGCAGTACTTC
few	TRBJ2-1	TRBV7-3	-	CASSLVRAGQNEQFF	TGTGCCAGCAGTTTAGTTAGAGCGGGACAGAATGAGCAGTTCTTC
-	TRBJ2-1	TRBV6-1	-	CASSELGEQFF	TGTGCCAGCAGTGAACTAGGTGAGCAGTTCTTC
few	TRBJ2-3	TRBV28	-	CASSRNRGKADTQYF	TGTGCCAGCAGCCGTAATCGCGGGAAGGCAGATACGCAGTATTTT
-	TRBJ2-5	TRBV11-2	-	CASSLVHRAGETQYF	TGTGCCAGCAGCTTAGTTCACAGGGCGGGAGAGACCCAGTACTTC
few	TRBJ2-3	TRBV29-1	TRBD2	CSVELAGVTDTQYF	TGCAGCGTTGAGCTGGCGGGGGTCACAGATACGCAGTATTTT
-	TRBJ2-1	TRBV9	TRBD2	CASSEPLAGGEADEQFF	TGTGCCAGCAGCGAGCCCTTAGCGGGGGGGGAGGCGGATGAGCAGTTCTTC
few	TRBJ2-1	TRBV4-1	TRBD2	CASSQEVASGYNEQFF	TGCGCCAGCAGCCAAGAGGTGGCTAGCGGATACAATGAGCAGTTCTTC
-	TRBJ2-1	TRBV4-2	-	CASSQDGDLAYNEQFF	TGTGCCAGCAGCCAAGATGGGGACTTAGCCTACAATGAGCAGTTCTTC
few	TRBJ2-1	TRBV7-9	-	CASSLKLYEQFF	TGTGCCAGCAGCTTGAAGCTGTATGAGCAGTTCTTC
once	TRBJ2-1	TRBV7-2	-	CASSLGRDSYNEQFF	TGTGCCAGCAGCTTGGGCCGGGACTCCTACAATGAGCAGTTCTTC
few	TRBJ2-3	TRBV5-1	TRBD2	CASSLPPPGLAGGTSTDTQYF	TGCGCCAGCAGCTTGCCTCCCCCGGGACTAGCGGGGGGTACGAGCACAGATACGCAGTATTTT
-	TRBJ2-3	TRBV5-1	TRBD2	CASSLERGATDTQYF	TGCGCCAGCAGCCTCGAGCGGGGGGCAACAGATACGCAGTATTTT
-	TRBJ2-7	TRBV4-1	TRBD1	CASSQTLTGTGAFEQYF	TGCGCCAGCAGCCAGACCCTCACCGGGACAGGAGCCTTCGAGCAGTACTTC
few	TRBJ2-7	TRBV29-1	-	CSVAGGPISSYEQYF	TGCAGCGTTGCCGGGGGCCCCATCTCCTCCTACGAGCAGTACTTC
few	TRBJ1-1	TRBV18	-	CASSPGFEAFF	TGTGCCAGCTCACCGGGATTTGAAGCTTTCTTT
-	TRBJ2-1	TRBV6-1	-	CASSESWGGPPTYEQFF	TGTGCCAGCAGTGAATCATGGGGCGGACCTCCTACCTATGAGCAGTTCTTC
-	TRBJ2-1	TRBV5-1	-	CASSLWGSGEQFF	TGCGCCAGCAGCCTTTGGGGCTCTGGTGAGCAGTTCTTC
-	TRBJ2-3	TRBV7-2	-	CASSLGGGTPQYF	TGTGCCAGCAGCTTAGGTGGAGGTACTCCGCAGTATTTT
few	TRBJ1-1	TRBV27	TRBD1	CASSWTGGVTEAFF	TGTGCCAGCAGTTGGACAGGGGGCGTCACTGAAGCTTTCTTT
few	TRBJ1-2	TRBV4-1	-	CASSQDPGEGYGYTF	TGCGCCAGCAGCCAAGATCCCGGGGAAGGCTATGGCTACACCTTC
-	TRBJ2-7	TRBV27	TRBD2	CASSLGGGLAGGGIYEQYF	TGTGCCAGCAGTTTGGGGGGGGGGCTAGCGGGAGGCGGTATTTACGAGCAGTACTTC
many	TRBJ1-5	TRBV2	TRBD1	CASRKGGDRSCHF	TGTGCCAGCAGAAAAGGGGGGGACAGGTCCTGTCATTTT
-	TRBJ2-1	TRBV14	TRBD2	CASSRTSGSSQQFF	TGTGCCAGCAGCCGGACTAGCGGGAGTTCGCAGCAGTTCTTC
-	TRBJ2-7	TRBV5-8	TRBD2	CASSTGGTSSYEQYF	TGTGCCAGCAGCACGGGGGGGACGAGCTCCTACGAGCAGTACTTC
few	TRBJ2-2	TRBV5-1	TRBD1	CASSFNRGSLLSTGELFF	TGCGCCAGCAGCTTTAACAGGGGATCTCTTTTGTCTACCGGGGAGCTGTTTTTT
-	TRBJ2-5	TRBV4-3	TRBD2	CASSLRLAVQETQYF	TGCGCCAGCAGCCTCCGACTAGCGGTCCAAGAGACCCAGTACTTC
once	TRBJ2-5	TRBV15	-	CATSRDPAETQYF	TGTGCCACCAGCAGAGATCCTGCGGAGACCCAGTACTTC
-	TRBJ2-5	TRBV20-1	TRBD2	CSAPRSGGQETQYF	TGCAGTGCCCCGAGGAGCGGGGGACAAGAGACCCAGTACTTC
-	TRBJ2-1	TRBV6-4	TRBD1	CASSDSGAGGNEQFF	TGTGCCAGCAGTGACTCTGGGGCAGGGGGCAATGAGCAGTTCTTC
many	TRBJ2-4	TRBV5-1	-	CASSLESSKNIQYF	TGCGCCAGCAGCTTGGAATCTTCCAAAAACATTCAGTACTTC
-	TRBJ1-4	TRBV10-3	TRBD1	CATAAGQGLEKLFF	TGTGCCACCGCCGCGGGACAGGGACTTGAAAAACTGTTTTTT
-	TRBJ2-7	TRBV27	-	CASSSSTGPYEQYF	TGTGCCAGCAGTTCCTCGACAGGCCCCTACGAGCAGTACTTC
-	TRBJ2-7	TRBV6-1	TRBD2	CATTPILAGGPYEQYF	TGTGCCACCACCCCTATTCTCGCGGGAGGGCCCTACGAGCAGTACTTC
few	TRBJ1-2	TRBV9	-	CASSVHGDTYGYTF	TGTGCCAGCAGCGTACACGGGGACACCTATGGCTACACCTTC
-	TRBJ2-1	TRBV10-1	-	CASSESSGTVFNEQFF	TGCGCCAGCAGTGAGTCGAGTGGTACTGTGTTCAATGAGCAGTTCTTC